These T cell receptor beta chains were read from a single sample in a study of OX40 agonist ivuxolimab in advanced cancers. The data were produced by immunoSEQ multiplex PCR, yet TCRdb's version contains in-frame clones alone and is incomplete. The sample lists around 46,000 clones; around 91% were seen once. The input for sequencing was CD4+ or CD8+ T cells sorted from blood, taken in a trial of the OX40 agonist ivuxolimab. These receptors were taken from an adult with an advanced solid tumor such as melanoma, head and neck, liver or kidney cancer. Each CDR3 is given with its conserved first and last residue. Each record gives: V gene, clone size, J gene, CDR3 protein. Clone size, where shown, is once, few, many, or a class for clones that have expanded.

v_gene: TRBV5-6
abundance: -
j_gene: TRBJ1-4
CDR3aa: CASSLGGKLFF

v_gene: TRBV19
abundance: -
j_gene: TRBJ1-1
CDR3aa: CASSVPYITEAFF

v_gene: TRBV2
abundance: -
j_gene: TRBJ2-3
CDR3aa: CASRAGPSPTDTQYF

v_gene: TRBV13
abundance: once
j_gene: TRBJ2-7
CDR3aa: CASSLGAGASYEQYF

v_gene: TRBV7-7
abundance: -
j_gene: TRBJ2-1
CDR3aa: CASSLGYSNDEQFF

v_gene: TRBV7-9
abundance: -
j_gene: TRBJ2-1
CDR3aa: CASSLSGYEQFF

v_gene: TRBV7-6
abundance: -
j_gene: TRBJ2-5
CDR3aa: CASSLVAGGQETQYF

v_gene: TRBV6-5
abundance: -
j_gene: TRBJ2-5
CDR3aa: CACWGGETQYF

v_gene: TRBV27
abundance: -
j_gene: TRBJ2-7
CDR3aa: CASSLYPGGAYYEQYF

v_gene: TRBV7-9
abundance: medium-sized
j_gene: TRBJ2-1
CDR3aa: CASSFTGGDEQFF

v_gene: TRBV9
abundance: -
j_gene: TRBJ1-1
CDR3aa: CASSAGQPATTEAFF

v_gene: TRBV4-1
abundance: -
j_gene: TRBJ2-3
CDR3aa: CASSQDKLAGGSTDTQYF

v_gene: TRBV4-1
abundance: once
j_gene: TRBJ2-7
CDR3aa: CASSRSQGVDEQYF

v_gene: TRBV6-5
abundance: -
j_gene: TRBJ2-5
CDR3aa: CASSYVASGGRETQYF

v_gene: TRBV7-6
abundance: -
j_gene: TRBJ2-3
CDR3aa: CASSLGLEAQYF

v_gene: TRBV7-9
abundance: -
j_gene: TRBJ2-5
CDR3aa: CASSLAQTQETQYF

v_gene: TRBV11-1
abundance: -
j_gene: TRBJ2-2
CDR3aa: CASSWAGAPGELFF

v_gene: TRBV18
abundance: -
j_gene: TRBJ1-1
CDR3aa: CASSPPTGYTEAFF

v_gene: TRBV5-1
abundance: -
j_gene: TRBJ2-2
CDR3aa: CASSSGTGLTGELFF

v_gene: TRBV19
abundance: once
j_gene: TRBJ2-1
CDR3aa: CASTGTGVRPNEQFF

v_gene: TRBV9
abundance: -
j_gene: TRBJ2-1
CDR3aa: CASSVAPLEDEQFF

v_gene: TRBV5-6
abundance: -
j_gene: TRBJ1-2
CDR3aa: CASSLAAGVGAARLYGYTF

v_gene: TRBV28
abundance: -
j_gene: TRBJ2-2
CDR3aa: CASSLYGEGVNTGELFF

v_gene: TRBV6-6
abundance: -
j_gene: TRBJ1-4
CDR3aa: CASSLDRVANEKLFF

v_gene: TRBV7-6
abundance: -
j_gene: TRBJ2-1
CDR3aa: CASSLKLGRRDEQFF

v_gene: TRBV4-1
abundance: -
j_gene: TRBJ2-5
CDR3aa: CASSQDSLQQETQYF

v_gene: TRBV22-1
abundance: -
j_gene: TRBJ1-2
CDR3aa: CPGRSAGKRESYGYTF

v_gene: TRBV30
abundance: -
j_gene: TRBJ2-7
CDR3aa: CAWSRGASYEQYF

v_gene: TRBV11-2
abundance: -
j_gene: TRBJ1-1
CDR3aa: CASSLVTSPLGAFF

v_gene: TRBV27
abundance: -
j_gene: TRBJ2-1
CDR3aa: CASSLGGGGPNEQFF

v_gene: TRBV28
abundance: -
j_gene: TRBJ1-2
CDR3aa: CASSPTSDYGYTF

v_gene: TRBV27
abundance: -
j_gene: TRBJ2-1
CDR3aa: CASSPPTGLVINEQFF

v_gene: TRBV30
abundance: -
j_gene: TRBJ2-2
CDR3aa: CAWGPGAGSGELFF

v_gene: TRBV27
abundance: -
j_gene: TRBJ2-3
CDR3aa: CASSSGSSVYFSTDTQYF

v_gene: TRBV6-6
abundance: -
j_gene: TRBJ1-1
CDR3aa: CASSPPGATNTEAFF

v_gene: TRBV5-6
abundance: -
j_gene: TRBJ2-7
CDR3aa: CASSSQTGRSYEQYF

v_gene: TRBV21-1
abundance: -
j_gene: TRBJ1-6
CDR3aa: CARKGVSGGYNSPLHF

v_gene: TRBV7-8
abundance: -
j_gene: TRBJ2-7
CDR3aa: CASSPGRGQNYEQYF

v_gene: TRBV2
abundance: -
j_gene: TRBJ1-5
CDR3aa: CASRDGGASNQPQHF

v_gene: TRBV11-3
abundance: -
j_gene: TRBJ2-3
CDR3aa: CASSGDSSPDTQYF

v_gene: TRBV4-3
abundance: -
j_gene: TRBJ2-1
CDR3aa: CASSQDPSGSPFFSSYNEQFF

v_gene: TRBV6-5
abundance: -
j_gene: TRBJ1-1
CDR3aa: CASRRDRAYGTEAFF

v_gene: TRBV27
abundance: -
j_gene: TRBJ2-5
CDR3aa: CASSPLPGVGETQYF

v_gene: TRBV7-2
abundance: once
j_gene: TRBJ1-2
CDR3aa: CASSPLGTNYGYTF

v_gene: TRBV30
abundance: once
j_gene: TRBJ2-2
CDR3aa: CAWSDYTPRQGYTGELFF

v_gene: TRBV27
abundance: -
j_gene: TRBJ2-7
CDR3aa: CASSARDPHEQYF

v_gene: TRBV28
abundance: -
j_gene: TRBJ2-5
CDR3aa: CASSLLGPREALQETQYF

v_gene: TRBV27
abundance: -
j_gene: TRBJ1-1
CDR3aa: CASSNSFGKNTEAFF

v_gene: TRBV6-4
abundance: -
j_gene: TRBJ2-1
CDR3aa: CASSEGGSGDEQFF

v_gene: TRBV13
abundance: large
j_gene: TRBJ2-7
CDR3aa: CASSLDPGGFGNEQYF

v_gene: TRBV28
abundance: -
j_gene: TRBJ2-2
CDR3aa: CASSLWLGPTGELFF

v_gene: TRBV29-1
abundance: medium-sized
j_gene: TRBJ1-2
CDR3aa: CSVDIADSVYGYTF

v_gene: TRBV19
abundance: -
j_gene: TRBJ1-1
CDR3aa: CASKPQPQGEAFF

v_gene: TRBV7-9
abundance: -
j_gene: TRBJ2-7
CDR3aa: CASSRFAGPLYEQYF

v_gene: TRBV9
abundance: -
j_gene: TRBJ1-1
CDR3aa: CASSAPPVSEAFF

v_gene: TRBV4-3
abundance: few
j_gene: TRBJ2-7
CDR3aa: CASSQDGGPDREQYF

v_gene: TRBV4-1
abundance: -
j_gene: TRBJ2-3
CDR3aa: CASSHLRDFTDTQYF

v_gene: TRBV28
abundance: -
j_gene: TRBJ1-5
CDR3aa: CASSQGENQPQHF

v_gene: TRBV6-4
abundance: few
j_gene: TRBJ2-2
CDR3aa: CASSDRDTGELFF

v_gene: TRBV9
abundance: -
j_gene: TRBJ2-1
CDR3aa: CASSVESWNEQFF